The 5 T cell receptor beta chains reported below all come from one sample, sequenced in a study of human T cells and chemical hapten exposure. The time point here: patch test 1, 2 weeks after DPC sensitization. Treatment defined: therapeutic diphenylcyclopropenone sensitization with weekly scalp DPC. Each CDR3 protein is one row after TCRdb ran MiXCR on the RACE reads. This repertoire shows about 120,000 distinct CDR3 sequences, 9% to 13% found once; its top ten account for just over 1.4%. The input for sequencing was whole blood, taken in connection with sensitization to the hapten diphenylcyclopropenone (DPC). The source of these receptors is a woman aged 45-60 years with alopecia areata. Some clones in this sample may be carry-over from other donors' samples.

This clonotype showed up many times. The J gene is TRBJ2-7, the V gene TRBV7-2; perhaps TRBD1 as D (5 bases). This CDR3 is built from 16 residues. Germline values: CDR1 SGHTA, CDR2 FQGNSA. Trimming stripped 0 bases from V and 2 bases from J, with 14 bases between. The DNA for the CDR3 is TGTGCCAGCAGCTTAGCGGGTCGGGCAGGGCCCTACGAGCAGTACTTC. It encodes CASSLAGRAGPYEQYF.

This clonotype showed up just a few times. The chain links TRBV15 to TRBJ1-6; TRBD1 agrees at 8 bases. Trimming took 3 bases from V and 6 from J; bases not matched to a gene: 7. This CDR3 has 16 residues. The V gene's germline CDR1 is LNHNV and CDR2 YYDKDF (reference sequence). The CDR3 sequence is CATSSTVDRGNSPLHF. In DNA form, the CDR3 reads TGTGCCACCAGCAGTACAGTTGACAGGGGTAATTCACCCCTCCACTTT.

CDR3 sequence: CATSRQGGNYGYTF. CDR3 nucleotides: TGTGCCACCAGCAGGCAGGGGGGAAACTATGGCTACACCTTC. This chain connects TRBV15 to TRBJ1-2; TRBD1 agrees at 7 bases. J lost 2 bases, V lost 3 bases, and 3 bases had no gene match. CDR3 length equals 14 residues. Germline assignment: CDR1 LNHNV and CDR2 YYDKDF (reference sequence).

This clonotype was counted many times. This chain's CDR3 is CASSYSPGLGEKLFF. The CDR3 DNA is TGTGCCAGCAGTTACTCTCCGGGACTAGGTGAAAAACTGTTTTTT. The gene calls are TRBV6-6 and TRBJ1-4; possibly TRBD1 for D (5 bases). Germline CDR1 and CDR2: MNHNY and SVGAGI (reference sequence). The length of the CDR3 is 15 residues. V lost 0 bases to trimming and J lost 7 bases, with 12 bases between them.

The table lists this clonotype with a few counts. J is TRBJ1-1 and V is TRBV5-1; 9 bases agree with TRBD1. The J segment lost 8 bases and the V segment lost 0 bases, leaving 8 bases of the junction unmatched. Germline CDR1 reads SGHRS; CDR2 reads YFSETQ. CDR3 length equals 15 residues. The CDR3 nucleotides are TGCGCCAGCAGCTTGGGGGACAGGGATAGTCACGAAGCTTTCTTT. The encoded protein is CASSLGDRDSHEAFF.